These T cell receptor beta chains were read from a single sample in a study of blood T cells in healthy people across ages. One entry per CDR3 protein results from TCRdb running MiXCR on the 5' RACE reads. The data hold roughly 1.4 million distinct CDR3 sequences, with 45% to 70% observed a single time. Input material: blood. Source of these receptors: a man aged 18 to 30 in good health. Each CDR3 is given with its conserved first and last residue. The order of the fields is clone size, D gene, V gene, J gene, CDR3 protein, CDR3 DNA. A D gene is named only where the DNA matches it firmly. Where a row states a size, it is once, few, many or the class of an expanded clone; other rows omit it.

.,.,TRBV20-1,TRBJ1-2,CSARDGSALEYGYTF,TGCAGTGCTAGAGATGGGTCGGCACTAGAGTATGGCTACACCTTC
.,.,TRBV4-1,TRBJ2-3,CASSRLAPDTQYF,TGCGCCAGCAGCCGCCTAGCCCCAGATACGCAGTATTTT
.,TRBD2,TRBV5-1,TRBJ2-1,CASSFGLAVGNEQFF,TGCGCCAGCAGCTTCGGACTAGCGGTTGGGAATGAGCAGTTCTTC
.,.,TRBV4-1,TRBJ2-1,CASSQDGGQFF,TGCGCCAGCAGCCAAGATGGAGGGCAGTTCTTC
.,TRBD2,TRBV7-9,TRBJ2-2,CASSYERGRANTGELFF,TGTGCCAGCAGCTACGAACGCGGGAGGGCGAACACCGGGGAGCTGTTTTTT
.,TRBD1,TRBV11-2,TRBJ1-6,CASSSLDRGQNSPLHF,TGTGCCAGCAGTTCCCTAGACAGGGGGCAAAATTCACCCCTCCACTTT
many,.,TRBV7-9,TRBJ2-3,CASSLEATDTQYF,TGTGCCAGCAGCCTAGAGGCCACAGATACGCAGTATTTT
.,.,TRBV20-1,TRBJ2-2,CSARPIEGLSTGELFF,TGCAGTGCCAGGCCTATTGAGGGGCTCAGCACCGGGGAGCTGTTTTTT
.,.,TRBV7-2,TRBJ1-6,CASSPRANNSPLHF,TGTGCCAGCAGCCCCCGGGCCAATAATTCACCCCTCCACTTT
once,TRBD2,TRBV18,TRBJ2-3,CASSPFSGASTDTQYF,TGTGCCAGCTCACCGTTTAGCGGGGCTAGCACAGATACGCAGTATTTT
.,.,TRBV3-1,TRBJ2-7,CASSPPSDWGEQYF,TGTGCCAGCAGCCCCCCTAGCGACTGGGGCGAGCAGTACTTC